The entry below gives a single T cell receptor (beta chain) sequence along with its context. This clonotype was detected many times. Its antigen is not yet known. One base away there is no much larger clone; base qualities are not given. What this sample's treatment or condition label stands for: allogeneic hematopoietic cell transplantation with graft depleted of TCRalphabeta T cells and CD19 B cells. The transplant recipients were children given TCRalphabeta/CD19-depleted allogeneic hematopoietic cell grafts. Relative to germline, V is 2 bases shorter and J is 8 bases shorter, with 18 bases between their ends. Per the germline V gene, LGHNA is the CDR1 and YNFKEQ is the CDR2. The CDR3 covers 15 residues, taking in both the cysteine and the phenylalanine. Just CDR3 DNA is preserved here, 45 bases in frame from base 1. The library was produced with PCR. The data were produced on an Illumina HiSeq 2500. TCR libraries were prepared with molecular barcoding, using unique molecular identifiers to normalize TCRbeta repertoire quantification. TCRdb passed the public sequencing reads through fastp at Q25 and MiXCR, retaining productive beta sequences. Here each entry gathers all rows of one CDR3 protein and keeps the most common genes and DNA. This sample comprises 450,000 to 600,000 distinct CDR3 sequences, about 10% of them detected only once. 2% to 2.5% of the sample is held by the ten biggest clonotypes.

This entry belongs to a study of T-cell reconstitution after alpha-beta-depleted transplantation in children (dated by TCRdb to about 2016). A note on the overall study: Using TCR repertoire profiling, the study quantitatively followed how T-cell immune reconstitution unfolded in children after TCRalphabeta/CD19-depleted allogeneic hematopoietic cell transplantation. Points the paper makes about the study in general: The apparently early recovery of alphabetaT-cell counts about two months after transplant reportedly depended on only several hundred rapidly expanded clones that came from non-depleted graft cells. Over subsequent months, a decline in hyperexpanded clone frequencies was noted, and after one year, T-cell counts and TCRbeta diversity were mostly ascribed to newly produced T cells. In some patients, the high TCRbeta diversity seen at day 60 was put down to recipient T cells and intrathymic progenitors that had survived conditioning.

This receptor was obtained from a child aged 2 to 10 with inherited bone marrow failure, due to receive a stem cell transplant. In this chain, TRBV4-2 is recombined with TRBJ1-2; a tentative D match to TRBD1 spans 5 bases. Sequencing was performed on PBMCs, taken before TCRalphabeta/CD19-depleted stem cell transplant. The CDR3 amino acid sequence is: CASSQSAGPGGGYTF. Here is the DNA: TGTGCCAGCAGCCAATCGGCAGGCCCGGGGGGGGGCTACACCTTC.